The 6 T cell receptor beta chains below come from one sample, sequenced in a study of control samples from healthy donors and cancer patients. Sequencing was performed with immunoSEQ multiplex PCR; in TCRdb, only in-frame clones are kept and a portion is missing. The sample lists over 150,000 clones; more than 85% were seen once. What was sequenced was blood. The receptors stem from a woman between 40 and 50 years old in good health.

Regarding this clone: The junction departs from the called germline gene at one end, perhaps through a read error. This chain uses TRBV2 with TRBJ2-3; 8 bases fit TRBD2. The germline V gene encodes CDR1 SNHLY and CDR2 FYNNEI. This CDR3 has 13 residues. CDR3 residues: CASSEGIAGRPNF. In nucleotides, the CDR3 is TGTGCCAGCAGTGAAGGGATAGCGGGGCGGCCGAATTTT.

The count of this clone is one. The chain links TRBV5-1 to TRBJ1-1, with D perhaps TRBD1 (6 bases). Germline V gene data show CDR1 as SGHRS and CDR2 as YFSETQ. V lost 3 bases to trimming and J lost 5 bases, with 11 bases between them. This CDR3 spans 13 amino acids. Written as DNA, the CDR3 is TGCGCCAGCAGCTGGGGGACAACAACTGAAGCTTTCTTT. It encodes CASSWGTTTEAFF.

This clone was counted once. This rearrangement joins TRBV7-8 to TRBJ1-1; D remains unclear. This CDR3 has 13 residues. Between the trimmed V and J ends, which lost 5 bases and 5 bases, there was a span of 12 bases. Germline CDR1 and CDR2: SGHVS and FQNEAQ. The CDR3 DNA sequence: TGTGCCAGCAGCCCGCGGGGTGGAACTGAAGCTTTCTTT. Its translation: CASSPRGGTEAFF.

This rearrangement joins TRBV19 to TRBJ2-1; TRBD2 might be the D (5 bases). The V and J ends lost 7 bases and 7 bases respectively, with 17 bases between them. The CDR3 is made up of 14 amino acids. From germline, CDR1 is LNHDA and CDR2 SQIVND (reference sequence). The chain's CDR3 is CASTPRRTGNEQFF. Written as DNA, the CDR3 is TGTGCCAGTACCCCACGGCGGACTGGGAATGAGCAGTTCTTC. Supplemented by reference TRBV19 and TRBJ2-1, the full variable domain reads DGGITQSPKYLFRKEGQNVTLSCEQNLNHDAMYWYRQDPGQGLRLIYYSQIVNDFQKGDIAEGYSVSREKKESFPLTVTSAQKNPTAFYLCASTPRRTGNEQFFGPGTRLTVL.

The gene calls are TRBV5-1 and TRBJ1-2, with D maybe TRBD1 (5 bases). This CDR3 spans 13 amino acids. Germline values: CDR1 SGHRS, CDR2 YFSETQ. The ends were cut back, 4 bases at V and 8 bases at J, with 15 bases in the middle. The CDR3 region has the DNA TGCGCCAGCAGCCCTTCGTGGGGCGGAGGCTACACCTTC. Translation: CASSPSWGGGYTF.

The sample holds one count of this clone. The chain joins TRBV9 to TRBJ1-4, with TRBD1 matching 10 bases. CDR1 and CDR2 (germline): SGDLS, YYNGEE. The length of the CDR3 is 14 residues. The junction had 9 bases not matched to a gene; V was cut back by 3 bases and J by 13 bases. DNA for the CDR3: TGTGCCAGCAGCGGAGGGACAGGGGTGGGTGGACTGTTTTTT. Its translation: CASSGGTGVGGLFF.